Here is one T cell receptor (beta chain) with its context. The data stem from a study of blood T cell repertoires in COVID-19. Libraries were prepared by immunoSEQ multiplex PCR; TCRdb keeps only in-frame clonotypes and omits some of them. The table records fewer than 250,000 clones, just over 90% of them present only once. Germline-derived CDR1 and CDR2 are LNHDA and SQIVND (reference sequence). This CDR3 is 16 amino acids long. Trimming stripped 8 bases from V and 0 bases from J, with 19 bases between. Input material: peripheral blood. The chain has TRBV19 and TRBJ1-1, with a possible D match to TRBD1 (5 bases). This TCR was recovered from a man aged 25 to 45 with acute or convalescent COVID-19. The CDR3 bases are TGTGCCAGTCGTGGGAGGGGATCCCCCATGAACACTGAAGCTTTCTTT. Translation: CASRGRGSPMNTEAFF. Based on the CDR3 plus reference TRBV19 and TRBJ1-1, the full variable domain is DGGITQSPKYLFRKEGQNVTLSCEQNLNHDAMYWYRQDPGQGLRLIYYSQIVNDFQKGDIAEGYSVSREKKESFPLTVTSAQKNPTAFYLCASRGRGSPMNTEAFFGQGTRLTVV.